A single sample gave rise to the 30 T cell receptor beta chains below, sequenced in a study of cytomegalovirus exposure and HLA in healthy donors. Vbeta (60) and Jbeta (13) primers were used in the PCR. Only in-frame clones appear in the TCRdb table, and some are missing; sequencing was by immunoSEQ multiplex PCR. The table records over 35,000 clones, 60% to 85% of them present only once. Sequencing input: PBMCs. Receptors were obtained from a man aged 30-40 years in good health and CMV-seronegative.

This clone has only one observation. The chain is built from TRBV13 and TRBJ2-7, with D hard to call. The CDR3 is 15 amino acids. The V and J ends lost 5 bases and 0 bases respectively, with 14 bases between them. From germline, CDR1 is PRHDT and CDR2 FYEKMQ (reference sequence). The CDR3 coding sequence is TGTGCCAGCAGCCCGAACCGGTGGAGCTCCTACGAGCAGTACTTC. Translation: CASSPNRWSSYEQYF. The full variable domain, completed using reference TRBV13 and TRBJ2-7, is AAGVIQSPRHLIKEKRETATLKCYPIPRHDTVYWYQQGPGQDPQFLISFYEKMQSDKGSIPDRFSAQQFSDYHSELNMSSLELGDSALYFCASSPNRWSSYEQYFGPGTRLTVT.

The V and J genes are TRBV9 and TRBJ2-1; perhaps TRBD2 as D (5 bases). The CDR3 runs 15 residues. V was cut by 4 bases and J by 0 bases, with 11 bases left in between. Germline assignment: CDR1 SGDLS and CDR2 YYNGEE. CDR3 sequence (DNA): TGTGCCAGCAGCTTTAGCGATGGCTCCTACAATGAGCAGTTCTTC. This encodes CASSFSDGSYNEQFF. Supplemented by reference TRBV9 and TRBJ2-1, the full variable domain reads DSGVTQTPKHLITATGQRVTLRCSPRSGDLSVYWYQQSLDQGLQFLIQYYNGEERAKGNILERFSAQQFPDLHSELNLSSLELGDSALYFCASSFSDGSYNEQFFGPGTRLTVL.

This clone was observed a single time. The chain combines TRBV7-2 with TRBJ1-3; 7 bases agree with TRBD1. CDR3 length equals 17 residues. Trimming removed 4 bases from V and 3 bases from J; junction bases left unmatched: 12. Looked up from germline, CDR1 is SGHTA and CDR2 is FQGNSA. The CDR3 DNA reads TGTGCCAGCAGCTCTTTCAGGGGGAAGAATGGTGGAAACACCATATATTTT. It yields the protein CASSSFRGKNGGNTIYF.

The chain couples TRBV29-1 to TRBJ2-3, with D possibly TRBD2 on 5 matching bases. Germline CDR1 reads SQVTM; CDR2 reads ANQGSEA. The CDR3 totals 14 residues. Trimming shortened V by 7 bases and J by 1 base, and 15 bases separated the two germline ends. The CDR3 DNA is TGCAGCGGTCGTCGGGGAGTTGGCACAGATACGCAGTATTTT. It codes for CSGRRGVGTDTQYF.

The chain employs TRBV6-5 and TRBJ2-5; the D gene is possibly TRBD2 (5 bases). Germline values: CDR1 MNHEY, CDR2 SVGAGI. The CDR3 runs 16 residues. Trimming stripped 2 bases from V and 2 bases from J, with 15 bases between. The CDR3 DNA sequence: TGTGCCAGCAGTTACGGGATAGCGCGTACACAAGAGACCCAGTACTTC. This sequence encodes CASSYGIARTQETQYF.

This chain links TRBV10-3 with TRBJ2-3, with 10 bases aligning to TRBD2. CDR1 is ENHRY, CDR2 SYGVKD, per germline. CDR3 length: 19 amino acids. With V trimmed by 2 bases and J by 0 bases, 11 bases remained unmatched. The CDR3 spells CAISEVEGSGRPSTDTQYF. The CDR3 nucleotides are TGTGCCATCAGTGAGGTCGAGGGTAGCGGGAGGCCAAGCACAGATACGCAGTATTTT.

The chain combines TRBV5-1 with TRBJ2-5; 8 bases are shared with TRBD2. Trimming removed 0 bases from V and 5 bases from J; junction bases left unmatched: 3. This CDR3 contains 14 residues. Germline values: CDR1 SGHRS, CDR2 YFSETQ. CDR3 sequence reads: CASSLGSGTETQYF. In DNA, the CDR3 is TGCGCCAGCAGCTTGGGTAGCGGGACGGAGACCCAGTACTTC. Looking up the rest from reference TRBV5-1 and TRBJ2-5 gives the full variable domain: KAGVTQTPRYLIKTRGQQVTLSCSPISGHRSVSWYQQTPGQGLQFLFEYFSETQRNKGNFPGRFSGRQFSNSRSEMNVSTLELGDSALYLCASSLGSGTETQYFGPGTRLLVL.

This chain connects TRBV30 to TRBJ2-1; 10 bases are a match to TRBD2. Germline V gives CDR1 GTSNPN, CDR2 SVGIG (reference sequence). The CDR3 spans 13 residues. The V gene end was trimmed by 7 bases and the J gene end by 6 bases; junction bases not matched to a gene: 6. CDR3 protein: CASAGGMGNEQFF. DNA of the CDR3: TGTGCCTCAGCGGGAGGGATGGGCAATGAGCAGTTCTTC.

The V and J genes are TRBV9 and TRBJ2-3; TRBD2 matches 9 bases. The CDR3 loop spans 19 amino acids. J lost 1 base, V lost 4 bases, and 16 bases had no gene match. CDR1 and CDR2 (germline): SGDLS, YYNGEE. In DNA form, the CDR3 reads TGTGCCAGCAGCCCCGGACTAGCGAGAGGGGGCCTGGGCACAGATACGCAGTATTTT. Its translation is CASSPGLARGGLGTDTQYF.

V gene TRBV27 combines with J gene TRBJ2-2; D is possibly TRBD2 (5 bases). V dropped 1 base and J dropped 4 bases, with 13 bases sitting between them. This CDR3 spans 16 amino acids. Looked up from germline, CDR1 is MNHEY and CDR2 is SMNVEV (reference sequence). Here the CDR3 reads CASSLYGSVSTGELFF. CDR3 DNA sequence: TGTGCCAGCAGTTTATACGGTAGCGTGAGCACCGGGGAGCTGTTTTTT.

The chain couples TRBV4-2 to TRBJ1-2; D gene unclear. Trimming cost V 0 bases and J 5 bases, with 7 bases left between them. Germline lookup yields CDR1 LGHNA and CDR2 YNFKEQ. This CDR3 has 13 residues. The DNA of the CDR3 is TGTGCCAGCAGCCAAGATACGGGTTATGGCTACACCTTC. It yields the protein CASSQDTGYGYTF.

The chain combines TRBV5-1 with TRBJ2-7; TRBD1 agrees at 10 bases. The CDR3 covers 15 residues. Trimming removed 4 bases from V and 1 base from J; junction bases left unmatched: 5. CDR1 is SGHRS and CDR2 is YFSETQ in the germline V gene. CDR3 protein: CASSIGTGASYEQYF. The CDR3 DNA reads TGCGCCAGCAGCATCGGGACAGGGGCGTCCTACGAGCAGTACTTC. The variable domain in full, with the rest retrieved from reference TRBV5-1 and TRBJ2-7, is KAGVTQTPRYLIKTRGQQVTLSCSPISGHRSVSWYQQTPGQGLQFLFEYFSETQRNKGNFPGRFSGRQFSNSRSEMNVSTLELGDSALYLCASSIGTGASYEQYFGPGTRLTVT.

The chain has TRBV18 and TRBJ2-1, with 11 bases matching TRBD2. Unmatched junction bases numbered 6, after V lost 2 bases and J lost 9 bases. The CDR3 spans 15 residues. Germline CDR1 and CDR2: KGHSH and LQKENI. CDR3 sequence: CASSPNLAGGVEQFF. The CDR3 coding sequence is TGTGCCAGCTCACCAAACTTAGCGGGAGGGGTTGAGCAGTTCTTC.

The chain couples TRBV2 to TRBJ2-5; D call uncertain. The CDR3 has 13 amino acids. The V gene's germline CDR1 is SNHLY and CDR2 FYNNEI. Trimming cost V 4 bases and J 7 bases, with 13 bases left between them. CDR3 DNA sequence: TGTGCCAGCAGTGGGCCGCTAGATGGGACCCAGTACTTC. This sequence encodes CASSGPLDGTQYF.

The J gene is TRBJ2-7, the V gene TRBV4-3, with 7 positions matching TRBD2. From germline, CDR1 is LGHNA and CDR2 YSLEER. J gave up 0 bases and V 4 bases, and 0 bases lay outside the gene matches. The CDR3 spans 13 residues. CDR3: CASSRGSSYEQYF. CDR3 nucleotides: TGCGCCAGCAGCCGCGGGAGCTCCTACGAGCAGTACTTC.

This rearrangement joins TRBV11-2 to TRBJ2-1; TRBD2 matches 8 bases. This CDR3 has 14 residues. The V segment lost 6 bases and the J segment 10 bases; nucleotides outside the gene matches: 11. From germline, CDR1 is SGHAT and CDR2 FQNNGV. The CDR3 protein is CASSRTSGPLEQFF. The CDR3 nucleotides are TGTGCCAGCAGTCGAACTAGCGGCCCCCTGGAGCAGTTCTTC.

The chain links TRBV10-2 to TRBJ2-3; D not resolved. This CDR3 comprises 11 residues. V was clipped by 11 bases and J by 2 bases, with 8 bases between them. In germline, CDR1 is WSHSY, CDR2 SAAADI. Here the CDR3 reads CAASTTDTQYF. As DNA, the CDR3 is TGCGCCGCGAGTACCACAGATACGCAGTATTTT.

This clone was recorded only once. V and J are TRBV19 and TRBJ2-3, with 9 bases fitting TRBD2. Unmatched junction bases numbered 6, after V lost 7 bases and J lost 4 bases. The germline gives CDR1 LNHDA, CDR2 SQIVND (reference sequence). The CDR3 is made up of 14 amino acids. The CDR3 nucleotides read TGTGCCAGTATTGGCGGGAGGGCCGCAGATACGCAGTATTTT. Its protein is CASIGGRAADTQYF.

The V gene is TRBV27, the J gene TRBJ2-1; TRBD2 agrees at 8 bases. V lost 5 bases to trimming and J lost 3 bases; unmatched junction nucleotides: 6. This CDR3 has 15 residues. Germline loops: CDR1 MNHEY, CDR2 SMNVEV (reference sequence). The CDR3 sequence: CASSPRTSRYNEQFF. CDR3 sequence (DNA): TGTGCCAGCAGTCCAAGGACTAGCCGCTACAATGAGCAGTTCTTC.

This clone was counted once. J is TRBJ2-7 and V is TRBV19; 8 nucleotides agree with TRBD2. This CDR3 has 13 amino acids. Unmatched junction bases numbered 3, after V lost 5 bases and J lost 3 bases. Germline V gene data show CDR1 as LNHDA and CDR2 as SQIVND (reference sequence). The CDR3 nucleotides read TGTGCCAGTAGTCCAGCGGGGGACTACGAGCAGTACTTC. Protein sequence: CASSPAGDYEQYF.

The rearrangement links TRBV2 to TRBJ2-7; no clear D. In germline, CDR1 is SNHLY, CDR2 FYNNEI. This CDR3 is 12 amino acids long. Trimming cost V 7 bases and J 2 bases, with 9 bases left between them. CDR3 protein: CASNQQAYEQYF. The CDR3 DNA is TGTGCCAGCAATCAGCAGGCCTACGAGCAGTACTTC. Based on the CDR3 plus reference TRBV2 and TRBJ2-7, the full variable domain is EPEVTQTPSHQVTQMGQEVILRCVPISNHLYFYWYRQILGQKVEFLVSFYNNEISEKSEIFDDQFSVERPDGSNFTLKIRSTKLEDSAMYFCASNQQAYEQYFGPGTRLTVT.

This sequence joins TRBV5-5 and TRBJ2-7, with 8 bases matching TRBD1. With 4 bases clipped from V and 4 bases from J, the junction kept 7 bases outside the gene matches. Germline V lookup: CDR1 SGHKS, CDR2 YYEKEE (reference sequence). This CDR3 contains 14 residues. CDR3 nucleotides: TGTGCCAGCAGCCCTGGACAGGGCCAATACGAGCAGTACTTC. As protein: CASSPGQGQYEQYF.

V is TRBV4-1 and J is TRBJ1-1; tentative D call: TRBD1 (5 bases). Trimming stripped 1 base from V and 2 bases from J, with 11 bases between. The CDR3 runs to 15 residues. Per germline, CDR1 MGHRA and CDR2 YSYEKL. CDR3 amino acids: CASSQGIQGNTEAFF. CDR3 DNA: TGCGCCAGCAGCCAAGGAATTCAGGGTAACACTGAAGCTTTCTTT.

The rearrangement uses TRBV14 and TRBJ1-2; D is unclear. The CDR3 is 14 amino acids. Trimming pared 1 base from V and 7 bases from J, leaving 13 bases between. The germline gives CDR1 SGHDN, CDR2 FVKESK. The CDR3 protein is CASSQGGGFAGYTF. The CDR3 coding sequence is TGTGCCAGCAGCCAAGGCGGCGGGTTCGCTGGCTACACCTTC.

The CDR3 spells CASSESRHSGANVLTF. CDR3 coding DNA: TGTGCCAGCAGTGAATCCAGGCACTCTGGGGCCAACGTCCTGACTTTC. The chain combines TRBV25-1 with TRBJ2-6, with D unclear. Looked up from germline, CDR1 is MGHDK and CDR2 is SYGVNS. V shed 1 base and J shed 0 bases, with 7 bases lying between them. The CDR3 runs 16 residues.

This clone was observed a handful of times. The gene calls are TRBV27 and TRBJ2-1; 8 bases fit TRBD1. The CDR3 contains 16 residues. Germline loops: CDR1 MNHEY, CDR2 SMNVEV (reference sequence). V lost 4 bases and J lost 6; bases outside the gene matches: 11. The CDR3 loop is CASSSFDRGNSNEQFF. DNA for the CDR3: TGTGCCAGCAGTTCATTTGACAGGGGTAACAGCAATGAGCAGTTCTTC.

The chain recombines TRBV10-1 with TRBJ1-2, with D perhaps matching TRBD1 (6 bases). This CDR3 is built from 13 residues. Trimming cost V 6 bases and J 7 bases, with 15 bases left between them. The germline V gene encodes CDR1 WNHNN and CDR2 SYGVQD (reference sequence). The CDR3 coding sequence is TGCGCCAGCAGCCAGGGGATATACACTGGCTACACCTTC. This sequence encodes CASSQGIYTGYTF.

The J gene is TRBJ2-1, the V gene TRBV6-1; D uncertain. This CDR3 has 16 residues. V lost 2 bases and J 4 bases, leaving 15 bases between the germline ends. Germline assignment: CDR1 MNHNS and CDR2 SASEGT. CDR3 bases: TGTGCCAGCAGTGAAATCTGGGTTAGCCCTTACAATGAGCAGTTCTTC. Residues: CASSEIWVSPYNEQFF.

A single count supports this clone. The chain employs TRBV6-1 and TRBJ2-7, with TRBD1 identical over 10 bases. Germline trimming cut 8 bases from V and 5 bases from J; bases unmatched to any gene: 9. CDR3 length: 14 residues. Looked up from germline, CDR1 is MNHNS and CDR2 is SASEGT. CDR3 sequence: CASLTGTGDHEQYF. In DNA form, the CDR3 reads TGTGCCAGCCTAACCGGGACAGGGGACCACGAGCAGTACTTC.

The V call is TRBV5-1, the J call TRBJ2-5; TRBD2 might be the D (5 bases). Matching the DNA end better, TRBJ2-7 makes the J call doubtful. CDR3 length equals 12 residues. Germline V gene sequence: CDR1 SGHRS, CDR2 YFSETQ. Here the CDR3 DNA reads TGCGCCAGCAGAGTGGGAGACTACGAGCAGTACTTC. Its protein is CASRVGDYEQYF.